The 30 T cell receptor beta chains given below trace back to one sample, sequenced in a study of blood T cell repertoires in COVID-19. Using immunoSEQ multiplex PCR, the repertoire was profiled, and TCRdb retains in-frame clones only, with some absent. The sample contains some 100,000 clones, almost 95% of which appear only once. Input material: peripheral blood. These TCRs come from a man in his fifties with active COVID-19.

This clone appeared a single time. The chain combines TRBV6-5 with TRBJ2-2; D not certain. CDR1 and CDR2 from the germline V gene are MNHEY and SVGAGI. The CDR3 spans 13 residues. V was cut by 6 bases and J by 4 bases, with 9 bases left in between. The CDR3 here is CASRILVTGELFF. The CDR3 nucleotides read TGTGCCAGCAGGATACTTGTCACCGGGGAGCTGTTTTTT.

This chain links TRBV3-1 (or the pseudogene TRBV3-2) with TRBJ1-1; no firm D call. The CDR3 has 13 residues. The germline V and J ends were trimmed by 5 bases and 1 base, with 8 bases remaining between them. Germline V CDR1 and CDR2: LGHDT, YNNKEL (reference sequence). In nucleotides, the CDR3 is TGTGCCAGCAGCTCCCGGAGGAACACTGAAGCTTTCTTT. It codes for CASSSRRNTEAFF.

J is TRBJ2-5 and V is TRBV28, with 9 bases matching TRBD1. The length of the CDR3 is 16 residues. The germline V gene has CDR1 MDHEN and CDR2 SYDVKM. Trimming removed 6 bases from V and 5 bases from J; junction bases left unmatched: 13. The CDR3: CASSPTGTGKRETQYF. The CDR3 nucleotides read TGTGCCAGCAGCCCCACCGGGACAGGGAAAAGGGAGACCCAGTACTTC.

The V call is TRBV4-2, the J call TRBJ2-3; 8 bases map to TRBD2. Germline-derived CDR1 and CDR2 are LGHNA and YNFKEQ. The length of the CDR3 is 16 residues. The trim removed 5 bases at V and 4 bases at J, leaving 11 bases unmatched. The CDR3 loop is CASSAPAGEVPDTQYF. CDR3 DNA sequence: TGTGCCAGCAGCGCCCCAGCGGGAGAAGTTCCAGATACGCAGTATTTT.

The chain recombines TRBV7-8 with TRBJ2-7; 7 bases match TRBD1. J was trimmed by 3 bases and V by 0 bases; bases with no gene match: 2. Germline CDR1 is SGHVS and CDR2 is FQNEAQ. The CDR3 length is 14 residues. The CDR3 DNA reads TGTGCCAGCAGCTTAGCGGGACAGAACTACGAGCAGTACTTC. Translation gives CASSLAGQNYEQYF.

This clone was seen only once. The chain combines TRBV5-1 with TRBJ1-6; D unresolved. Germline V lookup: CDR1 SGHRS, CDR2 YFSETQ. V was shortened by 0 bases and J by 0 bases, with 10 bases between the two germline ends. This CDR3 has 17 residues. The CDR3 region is CASSLDAVLSYNSPLHF. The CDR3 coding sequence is TGCGCCAGCAGCTTGGACGCAGTGCTCTCCTATAATTCACCCCTCCACTTT.

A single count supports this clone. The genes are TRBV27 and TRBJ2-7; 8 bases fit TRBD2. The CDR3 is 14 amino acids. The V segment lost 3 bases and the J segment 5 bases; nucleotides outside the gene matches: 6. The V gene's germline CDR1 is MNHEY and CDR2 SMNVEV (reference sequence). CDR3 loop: CASSLNGRVNEQYF. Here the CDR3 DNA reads TGTGCCAGCAGTTTGAACGGGAGGGTGAACGAGCAGTACTTC.

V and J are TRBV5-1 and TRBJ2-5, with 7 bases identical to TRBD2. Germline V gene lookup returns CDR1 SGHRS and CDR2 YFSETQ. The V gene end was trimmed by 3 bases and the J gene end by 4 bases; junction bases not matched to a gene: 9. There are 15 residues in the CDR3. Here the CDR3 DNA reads TGCGCCAGCAGCTCTACAGGTGGGAGGGGAGAGACCCAGTACTTC. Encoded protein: CASSSTGGRGETQYF.

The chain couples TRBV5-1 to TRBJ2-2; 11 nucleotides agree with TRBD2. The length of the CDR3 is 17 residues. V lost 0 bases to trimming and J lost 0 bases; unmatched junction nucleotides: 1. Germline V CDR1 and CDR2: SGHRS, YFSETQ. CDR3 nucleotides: TGCGCCAGCAGCTTGGAGGGACTAGCGGCGAACACCGGGGAGCTGTTTTTT. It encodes CASSLEGLAANTGELFF.

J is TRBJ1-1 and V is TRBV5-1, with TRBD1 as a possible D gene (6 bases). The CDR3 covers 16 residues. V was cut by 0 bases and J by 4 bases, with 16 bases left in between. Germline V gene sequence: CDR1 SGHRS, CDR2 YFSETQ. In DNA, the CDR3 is TGCGCCAGCAGCTTGGACCAAACAGGGCCCGGCACTGAAGCTTTCTTT. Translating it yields CASSLDQTGPGTEAFF.

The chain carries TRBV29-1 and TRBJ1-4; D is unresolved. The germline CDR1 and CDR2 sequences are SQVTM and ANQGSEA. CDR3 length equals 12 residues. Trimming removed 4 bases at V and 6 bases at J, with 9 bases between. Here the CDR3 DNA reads TGCAGCGTTGGAAGGCGGGATGAAAAACTGTTTTTT. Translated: CSVGRRDEKLFF. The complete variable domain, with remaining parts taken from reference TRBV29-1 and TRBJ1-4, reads SAVISQKPSRDICQRGTSLTIQCQVDSQVTMMFWYRQQPGQSLTLIATANQGSEATYESGFVIDKFPISRPNLTFSTLTVSNMSPEDSSIYLCSVGRRDEKLFFGSGTQLSVL.

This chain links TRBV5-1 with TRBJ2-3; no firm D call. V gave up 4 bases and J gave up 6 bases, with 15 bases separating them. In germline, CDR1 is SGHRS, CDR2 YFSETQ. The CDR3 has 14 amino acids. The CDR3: CASSHYVGGDTQYF. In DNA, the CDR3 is TGCGCCAGCAGCCACTACGTGGGTGGCGATACGCAGTATTTT.

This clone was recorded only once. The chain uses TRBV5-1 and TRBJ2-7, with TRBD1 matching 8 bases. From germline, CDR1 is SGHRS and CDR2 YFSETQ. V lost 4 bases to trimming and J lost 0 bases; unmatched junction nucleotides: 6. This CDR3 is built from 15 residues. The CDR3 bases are TGCGCCAGCAGCCCAGGGGACAGGAGCTCCTACGAGCAGTACTTC. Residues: CASSPGDRSSYEQYF.

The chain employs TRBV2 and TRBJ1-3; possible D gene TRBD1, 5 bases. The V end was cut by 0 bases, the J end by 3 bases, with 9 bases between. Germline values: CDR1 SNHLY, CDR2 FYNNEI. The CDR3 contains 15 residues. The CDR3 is CASSEAQGSGNTIYF. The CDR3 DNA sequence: TGTGCCAGCAGTGAAGCGCAGGGTAGTGGAAACACCATATATTTT.

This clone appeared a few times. As DNA, the CDR3 is TGCGCCAGCAGCTGGAATCCAGGGGAGAACACTGAAGCTTTCTTT. Encoded protein: CASSWNPGENTEAFF. The rearrangement links TRBV5-1 to TRBJ1-1, with TRBD1 as a possible D gene (6 bases). Germline V gene data show CDR1 as SGHRS and CDR2 as YFSETQ. Trimming cost V 3 bases and J 1 base, with 13 bases left between them. This CDR3 contains 15 residues. Supplemented by reference TRBV5-1 and TRBJ1-1, the full variable domain reads KAGVTQTPRYLIKTRGQQVTLSCSPISGHRSVSWYQQTPGQGLQFLFEYFSETQRNKGNFPGRFSGRQFSNSRSEMNVSTLELGDSALYLCASSWNPGENTEAFFGQGTRLTVV.

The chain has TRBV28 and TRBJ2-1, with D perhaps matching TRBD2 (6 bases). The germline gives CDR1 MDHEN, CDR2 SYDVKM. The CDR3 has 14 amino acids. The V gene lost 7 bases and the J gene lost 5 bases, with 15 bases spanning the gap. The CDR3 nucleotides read TGTGCCAGCACCCCCGGGACTCGAAACAATGAGCAGTTCTTC. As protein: CASTPGTRNNEQFF.

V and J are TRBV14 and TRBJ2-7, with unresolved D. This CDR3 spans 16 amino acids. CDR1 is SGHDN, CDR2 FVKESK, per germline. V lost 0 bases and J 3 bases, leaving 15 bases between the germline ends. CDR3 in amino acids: CASSQDTRWALYEQYF. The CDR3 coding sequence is TGTGCCAGCAGCCAAGATACCCGGTGGGCCCTCTACGAGCAGTACTTC.

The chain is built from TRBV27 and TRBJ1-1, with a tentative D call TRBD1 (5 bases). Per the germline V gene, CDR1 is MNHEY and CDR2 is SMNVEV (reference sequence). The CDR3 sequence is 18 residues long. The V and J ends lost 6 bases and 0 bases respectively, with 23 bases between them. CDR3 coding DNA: TGTGCCAGCAGAACGTTAGGGGTCGCCCCTGCCGTGAACACTGAAGCTTTCTTT. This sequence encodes CASRTLGVAPAVNTEAFF.

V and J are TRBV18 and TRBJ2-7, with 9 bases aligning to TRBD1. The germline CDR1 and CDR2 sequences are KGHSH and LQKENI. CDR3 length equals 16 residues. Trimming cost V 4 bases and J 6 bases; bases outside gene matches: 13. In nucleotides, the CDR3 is TGTGCCAGCTCACTTACGGGGACAGGGATCCGCCGCGAGCAGTACTTC. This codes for CASSLTGTGIRREQYF.

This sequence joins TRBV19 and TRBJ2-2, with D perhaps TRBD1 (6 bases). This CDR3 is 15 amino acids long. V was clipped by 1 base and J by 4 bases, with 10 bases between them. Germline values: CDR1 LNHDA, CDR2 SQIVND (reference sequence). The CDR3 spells CASSIVGASTGELFF. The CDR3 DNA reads TGTGCCAGTAGTATAGTGGGGGCGAGCACCGGGGAGCTGTTTTTT.

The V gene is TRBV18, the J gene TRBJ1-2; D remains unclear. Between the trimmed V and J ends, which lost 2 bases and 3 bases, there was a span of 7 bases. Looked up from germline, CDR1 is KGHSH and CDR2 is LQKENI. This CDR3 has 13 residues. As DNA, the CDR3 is TGTGCCAGCTCACCATCCGGAGACTATGGCTACACCTTC. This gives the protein CASSPSGDYGYTF.

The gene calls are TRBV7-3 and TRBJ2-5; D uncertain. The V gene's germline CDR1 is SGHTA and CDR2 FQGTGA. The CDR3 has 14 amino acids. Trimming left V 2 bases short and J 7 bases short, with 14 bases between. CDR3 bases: TGTGCCAGCAGCTTATTTGCGGTTGAAGGGACCCAGTACTTC. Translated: CASSLFAVEGTQYF.

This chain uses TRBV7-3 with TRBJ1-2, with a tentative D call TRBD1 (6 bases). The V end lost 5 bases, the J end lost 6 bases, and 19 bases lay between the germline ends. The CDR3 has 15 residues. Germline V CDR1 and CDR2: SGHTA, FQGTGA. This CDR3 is CASSLILRGGDGYTF. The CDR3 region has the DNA TGTGCCAGCAGCCTTATTCTCAGGGGAGGGGATGGCTACACCTTC.

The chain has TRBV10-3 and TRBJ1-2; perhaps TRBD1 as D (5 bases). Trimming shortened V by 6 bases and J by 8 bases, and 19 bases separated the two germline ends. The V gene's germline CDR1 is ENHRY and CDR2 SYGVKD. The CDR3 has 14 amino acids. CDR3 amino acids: CAISWGGKIEGYTF. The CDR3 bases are TGTGCCATCAGCTGGGGGGGGAAGATAGAGGGCTACACCTTC.

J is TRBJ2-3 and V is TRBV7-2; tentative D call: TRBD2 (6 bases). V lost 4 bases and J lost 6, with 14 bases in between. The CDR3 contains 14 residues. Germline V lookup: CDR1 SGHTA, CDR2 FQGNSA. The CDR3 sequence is CASSSGLLADTQYF. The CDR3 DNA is TGTGCCAGCAGCTCGGGACTCCTGGCCGATACGCAGTATTTT.

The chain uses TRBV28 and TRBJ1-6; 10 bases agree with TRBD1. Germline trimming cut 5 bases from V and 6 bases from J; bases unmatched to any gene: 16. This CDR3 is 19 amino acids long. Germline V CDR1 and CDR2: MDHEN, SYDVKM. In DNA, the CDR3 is TGTGCCAGCAGTCTACCGGGACAGGGGCTCCTTGCTGGTAATTCACCCCTCCACTTT. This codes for CASSLPGQGLLAGNSPLHF.

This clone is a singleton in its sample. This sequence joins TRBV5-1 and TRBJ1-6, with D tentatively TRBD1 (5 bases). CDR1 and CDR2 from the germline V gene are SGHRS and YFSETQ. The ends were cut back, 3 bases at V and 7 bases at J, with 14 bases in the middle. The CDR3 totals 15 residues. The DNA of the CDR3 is TGCGCCAGCAGCTCGGGCAGGGATTGGAATTCACCCCTCCACTTT. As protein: CASSSGRDWNSPLHF.

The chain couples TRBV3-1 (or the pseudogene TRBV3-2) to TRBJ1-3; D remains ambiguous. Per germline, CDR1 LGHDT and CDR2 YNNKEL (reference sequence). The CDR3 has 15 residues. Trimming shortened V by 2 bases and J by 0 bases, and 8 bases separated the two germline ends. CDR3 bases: TGTGCCAGCAGCCAACCGGGGTTCTCTGGAAACACCATATATTTT. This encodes CASSQPGFSGNTIYF.

CDR3 coding DNA: TGCAGCGTCGGAGACGCAGATACGCAGTATTTT. Translated, it gives CSVGDADTQYF. This rearrangement joins TRBV29-1 to TRBJ2-3; D ambiguous. The CDR3 totals 11 residues. The germline V gene has CDR1 SQVTM and CDR2 ANQGSEA. Trimming left V 6 bases short and J 4 bases short, with 8 bases between.

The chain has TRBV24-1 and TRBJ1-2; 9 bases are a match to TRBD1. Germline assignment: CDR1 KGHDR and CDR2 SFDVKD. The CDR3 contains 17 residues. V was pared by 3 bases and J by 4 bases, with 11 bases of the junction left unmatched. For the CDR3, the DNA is TGTGCCACCAGTGATAGAGCCTCGGGACAGGGCGGCTATGGCTACACCTTC. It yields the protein CATSDRASGQGGYGYTF.